Below are 32 T cell receptor beta chains sequenced from a single sample in a study of CD8+CD57+ T cells in acquired aplastic anemia. The study profiled TCR beta VDJ and CDR3 using genomic DNA as template. TCRdb recomputed calls from the reads with MiXCR, one row per CDR3 protein. The sample shows 150,000 to 200,000 distinct CDR3 sequences, over 40% of them seen only once. Sequencing was done on patients that had shown CD8+CD57+ cell expansion by flow cytometry. The specimen was sorted CD4+, CD8+, or CD8+CD57+ T cells (not recorded which) from PBMCs. The receptor set was obtained from a human donor with aplastic anemia.

The chain has TRBV9 and TRBJ2-7; 9 bases are a match to TRBD1. The CDR3 spans 16 residues. V shed 5 bases and J 1 base; nucleotides not matched to a gene: 10. Germline-derived CDR1 and CDR2 are SGDLS and YYNGEE. This CDR3 is CASRATGTGLSYEQYV. CDR3 in DNA: TGTGCCAGCAGGGCGACCGGGACAGGGTTGTCCTACGAGCAGTACGTC.

The CDR3 DNA reads as TGTGCCACCAGTGCCACAGGGTGGAGCGGCTACACCTTC. Amino acids: CATSATGWSGYTF. The chain is built from TRBV24-1 and TRBJ1-2; D might be TRBD1 (6 bases). With 5 bases removed from V and 8 bases from J, the gap between germline ends came to 14 bases. Germline V gives CDR1 KGHDR, CDR2 SFDVKD. The CDR3 runs to 13 residues.

The chain joins TRBV2 to TRBJ2-1; 9 bases map to TRBD2. CDR1 is SNHLY, CDR2 FYNNEI, per germline. V was clipped by 5 bases and J by 9 bases; unmatched bases: 8. This CDR3 has 14 amino acids. DNA of the CDR3: TGTGCCAGCAGTCCTTTAGCGGGAGTGGGTGAGCAGTTCTTC. It yields the protein CASSPLAGVGEQFF.

This chain's CDR3 is CASSPTSLADTQYF. For the CDR3, the DNA is TGTGCCAGCAGCCCGACTAGCTTGGCAGATACGCAGTATTTT. This chain joins TRBV6-2 or TRBV6-3 and TRBJ2-3; 7 bases line up with TRBD2. Germline V gives CDR1 MNHEY, CDR2 SVGEGT. The CDR3 loop spans 14 amino acids. V lost 6 bases and J lost 4; bases outside the gene matches: 7.

The gene calls are TRBV10-1 and TRBJ2-3; D is unresolved. Trimming took off 2 bases at V and 0 bases at J, with 12 bases between the two ends. Looked up from germline, CDR1 is WNHNN and CDR2 is SYGVQD (reference sequence). CDR3 length equals 16 residues. The CDR3 bases are TGCGCCAGCAGTGAGGGCAGTTCAGCAAGCACAGATACGCAGTATTTT. It is translated as CASSEGSSASTDTQYF.

V is TRBV19 and J is TRBJ1-1; D call uncertain. Germline lookup yields CDR1 LNHDA and CDR2 SQIVND (reference sequence). V was clipped by 3 bases and J by 1 base, with 6 bases between them. The CDR3 length is 13 residues. For the CDR3, the DNA is TGTGCCAGTAGTATGTCCCGGAACACTGAAGCTTTCTTT. This translates into CASSMSRNTEAFF.

V usage is TRBV29-1 and J usage is TRBJ1-1; a possible D gene is TRBD1 (5 bases). This CDR3 has 14 amino acids. Germline V CDR1 and CDR2: SQVTM, ANQGSEA. The V gene lost 5 bases and the J gene lost 1 base, with 14 bases spanning the gap. CDR3 protein: CSVPRRGENTEAFF. Here the CDR3 DNA reads TGCAGCGTTCCCCGGAGGGGAGAGAACACTGAAGCTTTCTTT. Complete variable domain (other parts from reference TRBV29-1 and TRBJ1-1): SAVISQKPSRDICQRGTSLTIQCQVDSQVTMMFWYRQQPGQSLTLIATANQGSEATYESGFVIDKFPISRPNLTFSTLTVSNMSPEDSSIYLCSVPRRGENTEAFFGQGTRLTVV.

This clonotype occurred many times. The gene calls are TRBV25-1 and TRBJ1-1, with a tentative D call TRBD1 (5 bases). The V end lost 5 bases, the J end lost 0 bases, and 13 bases lay between the germline ends. Germline values: CDR1 MGHDK, CDR2 SYGVNS. This CDR3 has 15 residues. The CDR3 reads CASSPPRGVNTEAFF. CDR3 coding DNA: TGTGCCAGCAGTCCGCCGAGGGGAGTGAACACTGAAGCTTTCTTT.

The rearrangement uses TRBV10-3 and TRBJ1-5; D remains unclear. The CDR3 totals 15 residues. Looked up from germline, CDR1 is ENHRY and CDR2 is SYGVKD. V was trimmed by 11 bases and J by 2 bases, leaving 19 bases between them. CDR3 amino acids: CASSLGDRGNQPQHF. CDR3 bases: TGTGCCTCCTCTTTGGGAGATAGGGGCAATCAGCCCCAGCATTTT.

The chain recombines TRBV7-2 with TRBJ1-6; D is ambiguous. The CDR3 is made up of 10 amino acids. Germline loops: CDR1 SGHTA, CDR2 FQGNSA. V was cut by 6 bases and J by 14 bases, with 8 bases left in between. The CDR3 nucleotides read TGTGCCAGCAGTCCAGAGGCCCTCCACTTT. Translating it yields CASSPEALHF.

In its sample, this clonotype was seen a few times. A read error is possible here, since a much larger clone lies one base away. The chain carries TRBV6-5 and TRBJ2-3; 9 bases are shared with TRBD2. Germline assignment: CDR1 MNHEY and CDR2 SVGAGI. This CDR3 is built from 14 residues. CDR3 sequence reads: CASSYGTSTDTQCF. The CDR3 DNA sequence: TGTGCCAGCAGTTACGGGACTAGCACAGATACGCAGTGTTTT.

The rearrangement joins TRBV28 to TRBJ1-2; 7 bases agree with TRBD1. The CDR3 has 15 residues. The V segment lost 2 bases and the J segment 1 base; nucleotides outside the gene matches: 4. Germline CDR1 and CDR2: MDHEN and SYDVKM. The CDR3 is CASSLAQGVNYGYTF. The DNA of the CDR3 is TGTGCCAGCAGTTTAGCGCAGGGGGTTAACTATGGCTACACCTTC.

The chain has TRBV10-3 and TRBJ2-7; 10 bases map to TRBD2. CDR3 size: 13 residues. Unmatched junction bases numbered 9, after V lost 9 bases and J lost 7 bases. CDR1 is ENHRY and CDR2 is SYGVKD in the germline V gene. CDR3 region: CAIRTSGNNEQYV. CDR3 sequence (DNA): TGTGCCATACGGACTAGCGGAAACAATGAGCAGTACGTC.

CDR3 DNA sequence: TGTGCCAGCAGTTCGGGCCGCCTGAACACTGAAGCTTTCTTT. It encodes CASSSGRLNTEAFF. The rearrangement links TRBV12-3 or TRBV12-4 to TRBJ1-1; no clear D gene. The CDR3 is made up of 14 amino acids. V lost 4 bases and J lost 0, with 9 bases in between.

The chain is built from TRBV10-3 and TRBJ2-1; 9 bases are shared with TRBD1. Per the germline V gene, CDR1 is ENHRY and CDR2 is SYGVKD. V was pared by 6 bases and J by 14 bases, with 11 bases of the junction left unmatched. This CDR3 region has 13 residues. The CDR3 DNA follows: TGTGCCATCAGCCCCGGGACAGGGAGTTTCGAGTTCTTC. This codes for CAISPGTGSFEFF.

In this sample, this clonotype turned up many times. V and J are TRBV7-2 and TRBJ2-1; no firm D call. The CDR3 runs to 15 residues. V gave up 5 bases and J gave up 6 bases, with 17 bases separating them. Germline CDR1 SGHTA, CDR2 FQGNSA. CDR3 sequence reads: CASSPFSANSNEQFF. The CDR3 DNA follows: TGTGCCAGCAGCCCCTTTTCAGCTAACTCCAATGAGCAGTTCTTC.

As concerns this clonotype: The germline gene is not matched at one end of the junction; a read error may be the cause. The chain has TRBV10-3 and TRBJ2-3; perhaps TRBD2 as D (7 bases). The CDR3 runs to 14 residues. The germline V gene has CDR1 ENHRY and CDR2 SYGVKD. The CDR3 sequence is CAISGPGGPDTQYF. The CDR3 bases are TGTGCTATCAGTGGACCGGGGGGCCCAGATACGCAGTATTTT.

The table lists this clonotype with many counts. The chain links TRBV5-4 to TRBJ2-7; tentatively, D is TRBD2 (7 bases). Germline V gene data show CDR1 as SGHNT and CDR2 as YYREEE (reference sequence). The CDR3 extends over 15 amino acids. V lost 4 bases and J 3 bases, leaving 17 bases between the germline ends. In DNA form, the CDR3 reads TGTGCCAGCAGCCCCGGAGGGGGGGTCCGCTACGAGCAGTACTTC. Amino acids: CASSPGGGVRYEQYF.

The chain employs TRBV10-3 and TRBJ1-2, with D maybe TRBD1 (5 bases). Germline V gene lookup returns CDR1 ENHRY and CDR2 SYGVKD. This CDR3 has 14 residues. V was clipped by 5 bases and J by 7 bases, with 17 bases between them. The CDR3 here is CAISLAGAPFGYTF. CDR3 sequence (DNA): TGTGCCATCAGTCTCGCCGGGGCTCCCTTTGGCTACACCTTC.

The V call is TRBV24-1, the J call TRBJ2-7; D not certain. The CDR3 has 12 amino acids. Per the germline V gene, CDR1 is KGHDR and CDR2 is SFDVKD. The CDR3 nucleotides read TGTGCCAGCAGTGGAGTATTAGGCGAGCAGCACGTC. It specifies CASSGVLGEQHV.

This clonotype was detected ten times or more. This sequence joins TRBV6-1 and TRBJ1-2; D remains ambiguous. Germline CDR1 reads MNHNS; CDR2 reads SASEGT. The V and J ends lost 2 bases and 3 bases respectively, with 7 bases between them. The CDR3 is 13 residues long. CDR3 residues: CASSENRDYGYTF. The CDR3 region has the DNA TGTGCCAGCAGTGAAAATCGCGACTATGGCTACACCTTC.

The table lists this clonotype with a few counts. The chain joins TRBV6-7 to TRBJ1-2; TRBD1 might be the D (5 bases). TRBV6-7 has ORF status, its function being uncertain. CDR3 length: 13 residues. Trimming took off 8 bases at V and 1 base at J, with 11 bases between the two ends. The CDR3 protein is CASPTAINYGYTF. In DNA, the CDR3 is TGTGCCAGCCCGACAGCTATTAACTATGGCTACACCTTC.

The genes are TRBV29-1 and TRBJ2-5, with 8 bases identical to TRBD1. The ends lost 7 bases at V and 4 bases at J; junction bases unmatched: 5. This CDR3 spans 12 amino acids. Germline lookup yields CDR1 SQVTM and CDR2 ANQGSEA. The CDR3 sequence: CSADRGRETQYF. CDR3 nucleotide sequence: TGCAGCGCAGACAGGGGAAGAGAGACCCAGTACTTC. Supplemented by reference TRBV29-1 and TRBJ2-5, the full variable domain reads SAVISQKPSRDICQRGTSLTIQCQVDSQVTMMFWYRQQPGQSLTLIATANQGSEATYESGFVIDKFPISRPNLTFSTLTVSNMSPEDSSIYLCSADRGRETQYFGPGTRLLVL.

This clonotype showed up many times. The chain couples TRBV19 to TRBJ2-1; D unresolved. The CDR3 length is 11 residues. V lost 3 bases and J lost 9, with 6 bases in between. Germline values: CDR1 LNHDA, CDR2 SQIVND (reference sequence). The DNA of the CDR3 is TGTGCCAGTAGTATTGTAGGTGAGCAGTTCTTC. Translated, it gives CASSIVGEQFF.

This clonotype was seen ten or more times. The chain carries TRBV20-1 and TRBJ2-7; 14 nucleotides match TRBD2. Looked up from germline, CDR1 is DFQATT and CDR2 is SNEGSKA (reference sequence). V trimming: 3 bases; J trimming: 2 bases; junction bases outside the gene matches: 3. This CDR3 contains 15 residues. CDR3 in amino acids: CSARGLAGATYEQYF. The DNA of the CDR3 is TGCAGTGCTAGGGGACTAGCGGGGGCAACCTACGAGCAGTACTTC.

This clonotype has a count of ten or more. CDR3 in DNA: TGTGCCACCTACCCGGAGGGCTCCTACGAGCAGTACGTC. Its protein product is CATYPEGSYEQYV. This chain uses TRBV24-1 with TRBJ2-7; D is perhaps TRBD2 (6 bases). The CDR3 totals 13 residues. CDR1 is KGHDR, CDR2 SFDVKD, per germline. V lost 9 bases and J lost 0, with 11 bases in between.

This clonotype was counted ten times or more. This sequence joins TRBV19 and TRBJ2-2; D might be TRBD1 (6 bases). The CDR3 runs 13 residues. The germline gives CDR1 LNHDA, CDR2 SQIVND (reference sequence). The germline V and J ends were trimmed by 10 bases and 4 bases, with 13 bases remaining between them. The CDR3 region has the DNA TGTGCCACTTCGGACAGCCCCACCGGGGAGCTGTTTTTT. It yields the protein CATSDSPTGELFF.

CDR3 loop: CASSQEDGTGDGYTF. CDR3 sequence (DNA): TGTGCCAGCAGCCAAGAAGACGGGACAGGGGATGGCTACACCTTC. The genes are TRBV2 and TRBJ1-2, with 10 bases fitting TRBD1. CDR3 length: 15 amino acids. Unmatched junction bases numbered 10, after V lost 6 bases and J lost 6 bases. CDR1 is SNHLY, CDR2 FYNNEI, per germline.

This clonotype was seen at least ten times. This chain joins TRBV20-1 and TRBJ1-1, with D possibly being TRBD1 (5 bases). The CDR3 consists of 17 residues. Looked up from germline, CDR1 is DFQATT and CDR2 is SNEGSKA (reference sequence). With 3 bases removed from V and 0 bases from J, the gap between germline ends came to 20 bases. The CDR3 spells CSARGGRGRTMNTEAFF. The CDR3 coding sequence is TGCAGTGCTAGGGGGGGGAGGGGCCGTACCATGAACACTGAAGCTTTCTTT.

This clonotype appeared many times. The chain recombines TRBV3-1 with TRBJ1-2; D is undetermined. With 1 base removed from V and 6 bases from J, the gap between germline ends came to 12 bases. This CDR3 spans 14 amino acids. Germline assignment: CDR1 LGHDT and CDR2 YNNKEL (reference sequence). The CDR3 reads CASSQVGQYDGYTF. CDR3 sequence (DNA): TGTGCCAGCAGCCAAGTCGGGCAGTATGATGGCTACACCTTC.

The chain links TRBV19 to TRBJ2-5; tentative D call: TRBD1 (6 bases). V was cut by 9 bases and J by 5 bases, with 19 bases left in between. The CDR3 is 14 amino acids. CDR1 LNHDA and CDR2 SQIVND come from the germline V gene (reference sequence). The DNA for the CDR3 is TGTGCCAGCAGCCCTAACAGGGATGTTGAGACCCAGTACTTC. This gives the protein CASSPNRDVETQYF.

There are a few counts of this clonotype. The J gene is TRBJ1-1, the V gene TRBV5-4, with D maybe TRBD1 (6 bases). V lost 0 bases to trimming and J lost 1 base, with 10 bases between them. CDR1 and CDR2 from the germline V gene are SGHNT and YYREEE (reference sequence). The CDR3 runs to 15 residues. In nucleotides, the CDR3 is TGTGCCAGCAGCTTGGATGGGACACAGAACACTGAAGCTTTCTTT. Its protein is CASSLDGTQNTEAFF.